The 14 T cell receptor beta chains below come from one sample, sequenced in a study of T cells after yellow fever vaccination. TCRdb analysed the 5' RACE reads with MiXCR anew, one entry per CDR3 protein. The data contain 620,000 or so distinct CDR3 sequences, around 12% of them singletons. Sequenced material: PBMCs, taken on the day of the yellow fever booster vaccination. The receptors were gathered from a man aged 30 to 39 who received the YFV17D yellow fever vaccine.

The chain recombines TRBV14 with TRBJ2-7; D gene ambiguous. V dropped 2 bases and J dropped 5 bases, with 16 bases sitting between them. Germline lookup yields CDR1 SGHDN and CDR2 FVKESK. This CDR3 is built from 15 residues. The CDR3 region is CASSQFRAGGNEQYF. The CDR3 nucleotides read TGTGCCAGCAGCCAATTCCGGGCAGGTGGTAACGAGCAGTACTTC.

CDR3 nucleotides: TGTGCCAGCTCACCACCGTACATAGCGGGAGAGACAGATACGCAGTATTTT. Protein product: CASSPPYIAGETDTQYF. V is TRBV18 and J is TRBJ2-3; 9 nucleotides align to TRBD2. The CDR3 sequence is 17 residues long. V lost 0 bases and J lost 3; bases outside the gene matches: 7. Germline V gives CDR1 KGHSH, CDR2 LQKENI.

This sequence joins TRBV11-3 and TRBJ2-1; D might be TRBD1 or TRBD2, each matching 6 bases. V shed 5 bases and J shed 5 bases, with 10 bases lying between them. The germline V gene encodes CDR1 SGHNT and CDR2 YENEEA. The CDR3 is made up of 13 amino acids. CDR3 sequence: CASSPGGHNEQFF. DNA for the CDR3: TGTGCCAGCAGCCCCGGGGGCCACAATGAGCAGTTCTTC.

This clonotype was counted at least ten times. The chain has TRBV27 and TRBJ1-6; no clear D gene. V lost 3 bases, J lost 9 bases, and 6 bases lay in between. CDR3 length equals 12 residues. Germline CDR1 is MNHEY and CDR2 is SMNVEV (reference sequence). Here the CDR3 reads CASSLVGSPLHF. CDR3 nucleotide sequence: TGTGCCAGCAGTTTGGTTGGTTCACCCCTCCACTTT.

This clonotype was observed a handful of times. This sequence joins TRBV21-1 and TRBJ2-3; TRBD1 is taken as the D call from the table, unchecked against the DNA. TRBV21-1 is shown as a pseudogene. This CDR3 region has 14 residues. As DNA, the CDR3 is TGTGCCCTCAAAATCCCCTTAAGCCCAGATACGCAGTATTTT. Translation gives CALKIPLSPDTQYF.

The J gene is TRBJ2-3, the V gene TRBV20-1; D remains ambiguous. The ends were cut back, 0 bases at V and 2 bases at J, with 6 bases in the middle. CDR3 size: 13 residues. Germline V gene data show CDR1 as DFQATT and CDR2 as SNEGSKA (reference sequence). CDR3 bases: TGCAGTGCTAGAGATTCCAACACAGATACGCAGTATTTT. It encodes CSARDSNTDTQYF.

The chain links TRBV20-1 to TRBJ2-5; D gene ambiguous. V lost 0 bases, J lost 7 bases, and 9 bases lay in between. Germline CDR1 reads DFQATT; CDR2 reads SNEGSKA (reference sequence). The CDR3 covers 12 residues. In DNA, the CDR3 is TGCAGTGCTAGAGACTCTTCCGGGACCCAGTACTTC. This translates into CSARDSSGTQYF.

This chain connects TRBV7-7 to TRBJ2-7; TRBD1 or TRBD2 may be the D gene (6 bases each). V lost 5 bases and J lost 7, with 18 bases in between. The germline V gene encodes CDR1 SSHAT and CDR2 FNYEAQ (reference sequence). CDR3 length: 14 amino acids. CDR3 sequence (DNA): TGTGCCAGCAGCCCTGGGATGGGGGGCGTTGAGCAGTACTTC. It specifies CASSPGMGGVEQYF.

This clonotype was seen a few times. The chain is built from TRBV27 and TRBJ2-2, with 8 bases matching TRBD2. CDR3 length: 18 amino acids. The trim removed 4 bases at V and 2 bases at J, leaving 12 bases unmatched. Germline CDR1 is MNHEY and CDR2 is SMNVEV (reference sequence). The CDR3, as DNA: TGTGCCAGCAGTTCGCCCCGAGGGGCGGGAGGAAACACCGGGGAGCTGTTTTTT. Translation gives CASSSPRGAGGNTGELFF.

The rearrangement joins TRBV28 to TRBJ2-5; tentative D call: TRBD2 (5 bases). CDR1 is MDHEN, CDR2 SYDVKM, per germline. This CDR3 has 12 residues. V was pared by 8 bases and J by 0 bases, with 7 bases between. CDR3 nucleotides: TGTGCCAGCCACGGGAACCAAGAGACCCAGTACTTC. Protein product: CASHGNQETQYF.

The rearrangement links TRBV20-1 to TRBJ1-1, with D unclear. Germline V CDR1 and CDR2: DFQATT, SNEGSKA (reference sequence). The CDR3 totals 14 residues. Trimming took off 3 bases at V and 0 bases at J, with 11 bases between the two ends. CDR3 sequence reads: CSASAYLMNTEAFF. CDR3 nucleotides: TGCAGTGCTAGCGCATACTTAATGAACACTGAAGCTTTCTTT.

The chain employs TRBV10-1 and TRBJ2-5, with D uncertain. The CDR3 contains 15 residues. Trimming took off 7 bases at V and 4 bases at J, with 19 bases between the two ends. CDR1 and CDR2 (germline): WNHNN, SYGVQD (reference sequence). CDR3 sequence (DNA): TGCGCCAGCATTTGGACGGTCCGGGTTTTAGAGACCCAGTACTTC. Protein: CASIWTVRVLETQYF.

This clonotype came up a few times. The CDR3 DNA reads as TGTGCCAGCAGCTTATCAGGGCAATCCTACGAGCAGTACTTC. This gives the protein CASSLSGQSYEQYF. V usage is TRBV7-2 and J usage is TRBJ2-7, with D perhaps TRBD1 (5 bases). CDR1 and CDR2 from the germline V gene are SGHTA and FQGNSA. The CDR3 spans 14 residues. V was pared by 2 bases and J by 1 base, with 9 bases between. Based on the CDR3 plus reference TRBV7-2 and TRBJ2-7, the full variable domain is GAGVSQSPSNKVTEKGKDVELRCDPISGHTALYWYRQSLGQGLEFLIYFQGNSAPDKSGLPSDRFSAERTGGSVSTLTIQRTQQEDSAVYLCASSLSGQSYEQYFGPGTRLTVT.

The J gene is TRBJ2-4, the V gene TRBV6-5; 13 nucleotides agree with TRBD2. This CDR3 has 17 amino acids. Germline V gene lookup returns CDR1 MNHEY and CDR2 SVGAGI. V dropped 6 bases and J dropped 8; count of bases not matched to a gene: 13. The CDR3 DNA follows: TGTGCCAGCAGCTACGTGACTAGCGGGAGGAGGGGGGACATTCAGTACTTC. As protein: CASSYVTSGRRGDIQYF.